This TCR beta chain was obtained from a study of T cells after yellow fever vaccination. There are 15 residues in the CDR3. Germline V gives CDR1 SGHVS, CDR2 FQNEAQ. V dropped 5 bases and J dropped 1 base, with 14 bases sitting between them. This clonotype was recorded at least ten times. Its specificity is not known. In making TCR cDNA, 5'RACE template switching added a universal primer site and UMIs to it. TCRdb passed the 5' RACE reads through MiXCR, listing each CDR3 protein once. The sample yields a few hundred thousand distinct CDR3 sequences, approximately 8% seen once. Study outcomes and limitations: It was a weaker secondary response, yet one that peaked faster, at day 5 versus 15. The study re-detected most primary-vaccination clones after the booster (about 96% CD4, almost 90% CD8). Abundant bulk-population clonotypes could contaminate the FACS-sorted repertoires.

The source of this sequence is a man in his late teens or twenties who received the YFV17D yellow fever vaccine. This chain uses TRBV7-8 with TRBJ1-1, with D possibly being TRBD1 (6 bases). This specimen was PBMCs, taken about 49 days after the first yellow fever vaccination. CDR3 protein: CASSSRTEKNTEAFF. The DNA of the CDR3 is TGTGCCAGCAGCAGCAGGACAGAAAAGAACACTGAAGCTTTCTTT.